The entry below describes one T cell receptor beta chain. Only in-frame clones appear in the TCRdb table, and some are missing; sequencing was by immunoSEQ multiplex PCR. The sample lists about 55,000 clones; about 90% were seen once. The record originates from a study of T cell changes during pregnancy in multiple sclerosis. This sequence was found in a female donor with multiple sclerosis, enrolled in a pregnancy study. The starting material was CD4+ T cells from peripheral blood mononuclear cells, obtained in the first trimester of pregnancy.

CDR3 DNA: TGTGCCAGTAGTATCCGGCGGGGAAACTATGGCTACACCTTC. Translated, it gives CASSIRRGNYGYTF. This chain connects TRBV19 to TRBJ1-2; D unresolved. Germline V lookup: CDR1 LNHDA, CDR2 SQIVND (reference sequence). V shed 3 bases and J shed 2 bases, with 10 bases lying between them. The CDR3 has 14 amino acids.